The T cell receptor (beta chain) under discussion was sequenced for a study of PD-1 blockade in classical Hodgkin lymphoma. Study results and caveats: Diversity in CD4+ TCRs, unlike that measured in CD8+ TCRs, had risen significantly by C4D1.

As for this clone: Its cognate antigen is unknown.

There was relapse after autologous stem cell transplantation in every patient, and there was variation in brentuximab vedotin exposure. The germline gives CDR1 MGHDK, CDR2 SYGVNS. V dropped 5 bases and J dropped 3 bases, with 16 bases sitting between them. The CDR3 is 15 amino acids. The protocol was immunoSEQ multiplex PCR, while the TCRdb copy is restricted to in-frame clones and leaves out a portion. The sample holds some 58,000 clones, approximately 90% seen once. The chain is built from TRBV25-1 and TRBJ1-1; possible D gene TRBD1, 5 bases. Specimen: peripheral blood mononuclear cells (PBMCs), collected before the second cycle of nivolumab. The TCR originated in a human donor with classical Hodgkin lymphoma. CDR3 sequence reads: CASSFLGQLDTEAFF. In DNA, the CDR3 is TGTGCCAGCAGTTTCCTCGGACAATTGGACACTGAAGCTTTCTTT.